These 16 T cell receptor beta chains came from one sample sequenced in a study of cytomegalovirus exposure and HLA in healthy donors (dated by TCRdb to 2017 to 2019). Receptor amplification or capture employed the immunoSEQ multiplex PCR assay. The multiplex PCR relied on a mix of 60 forward primers for TCR Vbeta segments and 13 reverse primers for TCR Jbeta segments. This immuneACCESS table, as held by TCRdb, lists in-frame sequences with V and J called but not all clones. Of the missing ones, under half trace to an unresolved V gene in checked studies; the others have no known cause. For this sample there are about 190,000 clones; 65% to 85% appear just once. The biggest ten clones account for 1.6% of the sample. The specimen sequenced was PBMCs. The receptors come from a young woman in good health and CMV-seronegative.

This clone was seen a few times. V is TRBV4-1 and J is TRBJ2-7, with TRBD2 matching 9 bases. Looked up from germline, CDR1 is MGHRA and CDR2 is YSYEKL. The CDR3 runs 14 residues. J was trimmed by 5 bases and V by 4 bases; bases with no gene match: 6. For the CDR3, the DNA is TGCGCCAGCAGCCCTCTAGCGGGAACAAACGAGCAGTACTTC. It translates to CASSPLAGTNEQYF.

The count of this clone is one. This chain joins TRBV15 and TRBJ2-2, with D uncertain. The CDR3 totals 15 residues. Trimming cost V 0 bases and J 1 base, with 6 bases left between them. Per the germline V gene, CDR1 is LNHNV and CDR2 is YYDKDF (reference sequence). DNA of the CDR3: TGTGCCACCAGCAGAGATCCCCTGAACACCGGGGAGCTGTTTTTT. Amino acids: CATSRDPLNTGELFF.

This clone appeared once. The V and J genes are TRBV10-3 and TRBJ1-2; D possibly corresponds to TRBD1 (5 bases). Germline assignment: CDR1 ENHRY and CDR2 SYGVKD. The CDR3 runs 16 residues. V was trimmed by 0 bases and J by 3 bases, leaving 14 bases between them. CDR3 bases: TGTGCCATCAGTGAGTCGATAACACAGGAACACTATGGCTACACCTTC. The encoded protein is CAISESITQEHYGYTF.

This chain joins TRBV6-4 and TRBJ2-7; D not certain. The CDR3 has 17 amino acids. CDR1 is MRHNA, CDR2 SNTAGT, per germline. The V and J ends lost 1 base and 3 bases respectively, with 19 bases between them. The CDR3 DNA reads as TGTGCCAGCAGTGACTATGCCCCCTCGACTGCCAACTACGAGCAGTACTTC. Translating gives CASSDYAPSTANYEQYF.

V and J are TRBV19 and TRBJ1-4; TRBD1 aligns across 8 bases. The J segment lost 8 bases and the V segment lost 4 bases, leaving 6 bases of the junction unmatched. This CDR3 is built from 14 residues. Looked up from germline, CDR1 is LNHDA and CDR2 is SQIVND (reference sequence). DNA for the CDR3: TGTGCCAGTAGTAACGGACAGGGCAACGAAAAACTGTTTTTT. Protein: CASSNGQGNEKLFF.

The chain has TRBV6-1 and TRBJ2-1; no reliable D call. CDR3 size: 12 residues. Per the germline V gene, CDR1 is MNHNS and CDR2 is SASEGT. V lost 6 bases and J lost 4, with 7 bases in between. CDR3 sequence reads: CASRERYNEQFF. DNA for the CDR3: TGTGCCAGCAGGGAGAGATACAATGAGCAGTTCTTC.

This clone has more than one count but fewer than ten. The chain recombines TRBV5-8 with TRBJ1-2; D is ambiguous. The V end was cut by 10 bases, the J end by 2 bases, with 15 bases between. This CDR3 is built from 13 residues. CDR1 SGHTS and CDR2 YDEGEE come from the germline V gene. Written as DNA, the CDR3 is TGTGCCCAAAGAGGCAGCTTAAACTATGGCTACACCTTC. This codes for CAQRGSLNYGYTF.

This chain connects TRBV5-6 to TRBJ2-7, with TRBD2 identical over 7 bases. Per germline, CDR1 SGHDT and CDR2 YYEEEE. Trimming cost V 4 bases and J 6 bases; bases outside gene matches: 7. The CDR3 extends over 13 amino acids. The CDR3 reads CASSPWTSGEQYF. In DNA form, the CDR3 reads TGTGCCAGCAGCCCTTGGACTAGTGGCGAGCAGTACTTC. Filled out from reference TRBV5-6 and TRBJ2-7, the complete variable domain reads DAGVTQSPTHLIKTRGQQVTLRCSPKSGHDTVSWYQQALGQGPQFIFQYYEEEERQRGNFPDRFSGHQFPNYSSELNVNALLLGDSALYLCASSPWTSGEQYFGPGTRLTVT.

V gene TRBV11-2 combines with J gene TRBJ1-4; unclear D gene. This CDR3 is 12 amino acids long. The ends were cut back, 6 bases at V and 7 bases at J, with 9 bases in the middle. CDR1 is SGHAT, CDR2 FQNNGV, per germline. CDR3 in DNA: TGTGCCAGCAGGGGTGGCGGTGAAAAACTGTTTTTT. Residues: CASRGGGEKLFF.

The chain carries TRBV7-3 and TRBJ1-2; 8 bases agree with TRBD1. The J segment lost 11 bases and the V segment lost 3 bases, leaving 8 bases of the junction unmatched. The CDR3 spans 13 residues. CDR1 is SGHTA, CDR2 FQGTGA, per germline. The CDR3 bases are TGTGCCAGCAGCTTTTTGACAGGGGAGGGATACACCTTC. It specifies CASSFLTGEGYTF.

V is TRBV9 and J is TRBJ2-1; possibly TRBD1 for D (6 bases). The germline V gene has CDR1 SGDLS and CDR2 YYNGEE. V lost 4 bases and J lost 6, with 17 bases in between. The CDR3 runs to 15 residues. In DNA form, the CDR3 reads TGTGCCAGCAGCCCAGGACAGTCCCCGATCAATGAGCAGTTCTTC. It translates to CASSPGQSPINEQFF.

The chain employs TRBV18 and TRBJ2-2; 8 bases align to TRBD1. The CDR3 has 18 amino acids. V lost 3 bases to trimming and J lost 1 base; unmatched junction nucleotides: 10. Per the germline V gene, CDR1 is KGHSH and CDR2 is LQKENI. The CDR3 loop is CASSPHPPGQENTGELFF. As DNA, the CDR3 is TGTGCCAGCTCACCCCATCCCCCGGGACAGGAGAACACCGGGGAGCTGTTTTTT.

The chain couples TRBV4-1 to TRBJ2-1, with unresolved D. This CDR3 spans 16 amino acids. Germline assignment: CDR1 MGHRA and CDR2 YSYEKL. Trimming took off 2 bases at V and 2 bases at J, with 13 bases between the two ends. The CDR3 nucleotides are TGCGCCAGCAGCCAATCACCCACAGATACCTACAATGAGCAGTTCTTC. Translated: CASSQSPTDTYNEQFF.

The rearrangement uses TRBV14 and TRBJ2-7; 8 nucleotides align to TRBD2. Losses at the gene ends were 2 bases for V and 2 bases for J; bases not matched to a gene: 8. Germline V gene data show CDR1 as SGHDN and CDR2 as FVKESK. The CDR3 is 16 amino acids. The CDR3 bases are TGTGCCAGCAGCCAAAATATTCCGGGGGGGCCCTACGAGCAGTACTTC. This gives the protein CASSQNIPGGPYEQYF. Full variable domain (missing parts from reference TRBV14 and TRBJ2-7): EAGVTQFPSHSVIEKGQTVTLRCDPISGHDNLYWYRRVMGKEIKFLLHFVKESKQDESGMPNNRFLAERTGGTYSTLKVQPAELEDSGVYFCASSQNIPGGPYEQYFGPGTRLTVT.

This chain connects TRBV7-9 to TRBJ1-6; 7 bases match TRBD1. This CDR3 is 14 amino acids long. Per germline, CDR1 SEHNR and CDR2 FQNEAQ (reference sequence). V shed 5 bases, J shed 10 bases, and the junction held 8 bases outside the gene matches. CDR3 loop: CASSQDRDGSPLHF. CDR3 DNA sequence: TGTGCCAGCAGCCAAGACAGGGATGGCTCACCCCTCCACTTT.

The V gene is TRBV28, the J gene TRBJ1-1; the D gene is possibly TRBD1 (6 bases). Trimming took off 9 bases at V and 5 bases at J, with 16 bases between the two ends. This CDR3 has 13 amino acids. Germline CDR1 is MDHEN and CDR2 is SYDVKM. The DNA of the CDR3 is TGTGCCAGTAGAGGAGGGGGAGGGACTGAAGCTTTCTTT. This encodes CASRGGGGTEAFF.